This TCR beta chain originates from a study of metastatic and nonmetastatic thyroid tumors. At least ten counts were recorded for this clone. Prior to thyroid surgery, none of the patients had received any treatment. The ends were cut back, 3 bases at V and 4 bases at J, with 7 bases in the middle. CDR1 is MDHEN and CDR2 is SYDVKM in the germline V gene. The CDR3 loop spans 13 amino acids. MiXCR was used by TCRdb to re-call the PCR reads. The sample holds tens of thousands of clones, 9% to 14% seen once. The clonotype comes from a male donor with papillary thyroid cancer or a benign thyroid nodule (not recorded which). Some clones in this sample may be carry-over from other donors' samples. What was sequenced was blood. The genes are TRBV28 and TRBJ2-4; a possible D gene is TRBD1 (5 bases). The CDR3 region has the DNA TGTGCCAGCAGTTTGACAGCAAAAAACATTCAGTACTTC. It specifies CASSLTAKNIQYF.